This TCR beta chain appears in the sequencing data of a study of read filtering for tumor transcriptome and immune sequencing (dated by TCRdb to about 2020). General notes on the study: The cohort consisted of about 18 male and some 15 female patients, with a mean age of 65.9 years and an age range of about 47 to 90. By revised international staging, fewer than ten patients were R-ISS I, around 15 were R-ISS II and over 5 were R-ISS III. After DNase treatment, whole-transcriptome libraries were prepared with the TruSeq RNA Access Library Prep Kit. Per sample, about 4.05 to 10.27 million TCR-region mapped reads were obtained with IR-seq, compared with only about 80 to 1273 with RNA-seq. TCR repertoires obtained by targeted immune repertoire sequencing and by bulk whole-transcriptome sequencing performed on the same bone marrow samples were compared. As a main aim, a read-filtering strategy for immune repertoire data was addressed, with the specific question being whether clonotypes supported by a single read should be removed. The study at large found these results: Single-read clonotypes made up about 81.9% of clonotypes but 3% to 3.5% of total reads in IR-seq, and just under 75% of clonotypes and 44.6% of reads in RNA-seq. The sorted CD138-negative fraction was not purified T cells but a mixed bone marrow immune population. The correlation between IR-seq and RNA-seq shared clonotype proportions was increased by removal of single-read clonotypes. IR-seq captured clonotypes at much higher depth and more reliably than RNA-seq, and smaller IR-seq throughput sufficed to identify most shared clonotypes.

This clonotype was picked up many times. The antigen it binds to is not known. No quality values exist for individual bases; no much larger clone is one base distant. The Immunoverse kit was used to build TCR libraries from about 430 ng RNA, with molecular barcoded adaptors covering alpha/delta and beta/gamma chains. TCR library preparation used the same RNA that went into transcriptome sequencing. TCR libraries were sequenced on an Illumina HiSeq 4000 with 2 x 150 cycles. Turning to the authors' computational methods: Using MiXCR, which included quality filtering and error correction, TCR reads were aligned to human V, D, J and C references and then assembled into CDR3 clonotypes. The tcR package in R was used for analysis of clonotype counts and gene usage diversity. For inspection of raw mapping reads, RNA-seq reads were mapped by STAR aligner version 2.5.3a onto GRCh37 of the human genome. To test the effect of sequencing depth on detected clonotypes, IR-seq fastq files were randomly downsampled using Seqtk 1.3. Using fastp at Q25 and MiXCR, TCRdb reprocessed the public reads and kept productive beta chains. Rows merge per CDR3 protein into single entries with the most common DNA and genes. TCRdb, rather than the study authors, made the V and J calls. This sample gives 46,000 or so distinct CDR3 sequences in total; roughly 19% of them show up just once. The ten largest clones add up to roughly 15% of the sample.

V and J are truncated by 5 bases and 0 bases respectively, leaving an intervening sequence of 10 bases. CDR1 and CDR2 are read off the germline V gene as MNHNS and SASEGT. The CDR3 measures 14 amino acids from cysteine to phenylalanine. The sequence is cut down to CDR3 DNA, 42 bases in frame from base 1. Each patient had bone marrow sampled at the time of active disease. Ficoll-Hypaque density gradient centrifugation was used to isolate bone marrow mononuclear cells. Myeloma plasma cells were removed and CD138-negative cells were collected by negative selection after labeling with CD138 magnetic microbeads on a MACS separator. Flow cytometry with CD138 antibodies on an Attune NxT was used to check how pure the isolated cells were. TRIzol reagent was used to extract total RNA, and a NanoDrop spectrophotometer was used to quantify the extracted RNA. For each patient, the CD138-negative bone marrow sample underwent paired RNA-seq and IR-seq.

The chain was built from TRBV6-1 and TRBJ1-2; the D gene cannot be resolved reliably. Sequenced material: a population of CD138-negative cells sorted from bone marrow. The cell subset or site label here, explained by the study, means: bone marrow mononuclear cells depleted of CD138+ plasma/myeloma cells by negative magnetic selection. The receptor comes from a donor aged 40 or over with multiple myeloma. The nucleotide sequence is given as TGTGCCAGCAGTAGGGATGATACTAACTATGGCTACACCTTC. It encodes CASSRDDTNYGYTF.